The present TCR beta chain was sequenced within a study of PD-L1 blockade in urothelial cancer. Looking at the study overall: The median number of T cells present in blood samples was approximately 140,000.

TCRdb's copy holds only in-frame clones and misses some; the assay was immunoSEQ multiplex PCR. The sample records about 130,000 clones, about 83% being singletons. This clone was counted only a few times. The time point here: peripheral blood 6 weeks after treatment start. Locally advanced or metastatic urothelial carcinoma affected all patients. The receptor was isolated from a man between 50 and 59 years old with urothelial cancer. The sample here was PBMCs, taken around atezolizumab (anti-PD-L1) treatment.

The CDR3 sequence: CASSQPGQGKNTIYF. The CDR3 coding sequence is TGTGCCAGCAGTCAGCCGGGACAGGGGAAAAACACCATATATTTT. The chain carries TRBV28 and TRBJ1-3; 10 positions match TRBD1. Germline V gene data show CDR1 as MDHEN and CDR2 as SYDVKM. The CDR3 loop spans 15 amino acids. Trimming at V came to 5 bases and at J to 6 bases, leaving 7 bases not matched to a gene.